Below, 4 T cell receptor beta chains from the same sample are listed, as sequenced in a study of blood T cell repertoires in COVID-19. TCRdb's copy holds only in-frame clones and misses some; the assay was immunoSEQ multiplex PCR. Among 150,000 to 200,000 clones listed, approximately 84% were seen once. The sample consisted of PBMCs or T cells enriched from blood (not recorded which). The source of these receptors is a woman aged 50 to 60 who had recovered from COVID-19.

This chain connects TRBV28 to TRBJ1-2, with a weak D call TRBD1 (5 bases). Per germline, CDR1 MDHEN and CDR2 SYDVKM. Deletions cut 7 bases from V and 7 bases from J, with 16 bases between. The CDR3 contains 13 residues. The CDR3 here is CASNIGGISGYTF. Written as DNA, the CDR3 is TGTGCCAGCAACATCGGGGGGATATCTGGCTACACCTTC.

This clone was seen only once. The rearrangement links TRBV2 to TRBJ1-2; D is unclear. Between the trimmed V and J ends, which lost 1 base and 8 bases, there was a span of 8 bases. CDR1 is SNHLY, CDR2 FYNNEI, per germline. The CDR3 is 12 residues long. CDR3 DNA sequence: TGTGCCAGCAGTGAAGATGTGGGCGGCTACACCTTC. Its protein product is CASSEDVGGYTF.

The table lists this clone with a count of one. The V and J genes are TRBV30 and TRBJ1-2, with D hard to call. Between the trimmed V and J ends, which lost 3 bases and 5 bases, there was a span of 7 bases. The length of the CDR3 is 11 residues. Germline CDR1 is GTSNPN and CDR2 is SVGIG (reference sequence). CDR3 protein: CAWRNYYGYTF. The CDR3 bases are TGTGCCTGGAGAAATTATTATGGCTACACCTTC.

The chain uses TRBV28 and TRBJ1-2; D ambiguous. The V gene lost 6 bases and the J gene lost 0 bases, with 11 bases spanning the gap. CDR1 is MDHEN and CDR2 is SYDVKM in the germline V gene. The CDR3 sequence is 14 residues long. CDR3 amino acids: CASSLNGANYGYTF. The CDR3 nucleotides read TGTGCCAGCAGCTTGAACGGAGCTAACTATGGCTACACCTTC.